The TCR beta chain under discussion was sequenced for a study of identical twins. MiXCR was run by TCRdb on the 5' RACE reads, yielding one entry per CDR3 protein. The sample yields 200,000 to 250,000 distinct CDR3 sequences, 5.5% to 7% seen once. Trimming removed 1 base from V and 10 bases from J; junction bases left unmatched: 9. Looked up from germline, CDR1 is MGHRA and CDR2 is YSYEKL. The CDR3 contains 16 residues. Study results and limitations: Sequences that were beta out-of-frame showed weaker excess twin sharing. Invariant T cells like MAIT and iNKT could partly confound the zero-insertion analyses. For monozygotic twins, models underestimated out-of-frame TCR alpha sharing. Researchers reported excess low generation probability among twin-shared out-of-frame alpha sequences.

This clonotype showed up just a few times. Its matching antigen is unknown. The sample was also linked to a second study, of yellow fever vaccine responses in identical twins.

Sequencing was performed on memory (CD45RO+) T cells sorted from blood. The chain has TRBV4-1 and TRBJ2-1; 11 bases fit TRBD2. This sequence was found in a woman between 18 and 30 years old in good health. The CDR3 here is CASSQGETSGAWEQFF. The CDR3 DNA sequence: TGCGCCAGCAGCCAAGGGGAGACTAGCGGGGCCTGGGAGCAGTTCTTC.